The 26 T cell receptor beta chains presented below share a single source sample, sequenced in a study of T-cell reconstitution after alpha-beta-depleted transplantation in children. Preparation of the TCRbeta library used unique molecular identifiers. A single record per CDR3 protein comes from TCRdb applying MiXCR to the PCR reads. The data contain about 420,000 distinct CDR3 sequences, approximately 11% of them singletons. Sample: PBMCs from the stem cell graft donor, taken from the stem cell graft. The receptors shown here come from a human donor who donated a stem cell graft to a child with acute myeloid leukemia.

This clonotype was counted at least ten times. The gene calls are TRBV29-1 and TRBJ1-1; 7 nucleotides line up with TRBD1. The CDR3 loop spans 15 amino acids. V dropped 6 bases and J dropped 1; count of bases not matched to a gene: 11. Germline V CDR1 and CDR2: SQVTM, ANQGSEA. The CDR3 nucleotides read TGCAGCGTCACACGGACAGGCGAGTCGAACACTGAAGCTTTCTTT. It encodes CSVTRTGESNTEAFF.

This clonotype was seen repeatedly, ten times or more. The J gene is TRBJ2-2, the V gene TRBV2, with D unclear. Germline CDR1 and CDR2: SNHLY and FYNNEI. This CDR3 has 13 amino acids. Trimming left V 4 bases short and J 1 base short, with 4 bases between. In nucleotides, the CDR3 is TGTGCCAGCAGTGCCGAGAACACCGGGGAGCTGTTTTTT. It is translated as CASSAENTGELFF.

J is TRBJ1-1 and V is TRBV20-1; D is possibly TRBD1 (6 bases). V lost 0 bases and J lost 9, with 20 bases in between. The length of the CDR3 is 15 residues. The germline V gene has CDR1 DFQATT and CDR2 SNEGSKA (reference sequence). The CDR3 sequence: CSARDWKAGEVKAFF. The CDR3 nucleotides are TGCAGTGCTAGAGATTGGAAGGCAGGGGAGGTGAAAGCTTTCTTT.

The J gene is TRBJ1-1, the V gene TRBV14; no clear D. CDR3 length: 14 amino acids. CDR1 SGHDN and CDR2 FVKESK come from the germline V gene. Trimming removed 1 base at V and 3 bases at J, with 9 bases between. The CDR3 region has the DNA TGTGCCAGCAGCCAAGTCTTAGGACACACTGAAGCTTTCTTT. Its protein product is CASSQVLGHTEAFF.

This clonotype was counted between two and nine times. The CDR3 coding sequence is TGCAGCGTTGATGACCCGGGACAGGGGAGAGAGACCCAGTACTTC. Residues: CSVDDPGQGRETQYF. The chain is built from TRBV29-1 and TRBJ2-5, with 10 bases matching TRBD1. V gave up 3 bases and J gave up 4 bases; unmatched junction bases: 8. The germline CDR1 and CDR2 sequences are SQVTM and ANQGSEA. The CDR3 covers 15 residues.

The table lists this clonotype with many counts. This chain uses TRBV5-1 with TRBJ1-1; the D is unclear. Germline V gives CDR1 SGHRS, CDR2 YFSETQ. This CDR3 contains 13 residues. With 1 base removed from V and 0 bases from J, the gap between germline ends came to 4 bases. The CDR3 here is CASSLKVNTEAFF. The CDR3 nucleotides read TGCGCCAGCAGCTTGAAAGTGAACACTGAAGCTTTCTTT.

The J gene is TRBJ2-5, the V gene TRBV2; D is ambiguous. This CDR3 has 15 residues. V lost 2 bases, J lost 0 bases, and 10 bases lay in between. Germline CDR1 reads SNHLY; CDR2 reads FYNNEI. DNA for the CDR3: TGTGCCAGCAGTGAACCCCGTGTCTACCAAGAGACCCAGTACTTC. This gives the protein CASSEPRVYQETQYF.

This clonotype was seen more than once but under ten times. This chain uses TRBV7-3 with TRBJ1-1; 8 bases agree with TRBD1. The junction had 5 bases not matched to a gene; V was cut back by 5 bases and J by 6 bases. In germline, CDR1 is SGHTA, CDR2 FQGTGA. The CDR3 spans 13 residues. CDR3 DNA sequence: TGTGCCAGCAGCCCCGACAGGGGCGCTGAAGCTTTCTTT. This translates into CASSPDRGAEAFF.

This clonotype was seen only a few times. The rearrangement joins TRBV12-3 or TRBV12-4 to TRBJ2-1, with unresolved D. Between the trimmed V and J ends, which lost 3 bases and 0 bases, there was a span of 9 bases. The CDR3 is 15 residues long. CDR3 nucleotides: TGTGCCAGCAGTTTTATGCCAGGCTCCTACAATGAGCAGTTCTTC. Protein: CASSFMPGSYNEQFF.

The chain joins TRBV7-2 to TRBJ2-3; 12 positions agree with TRBD2. Germline V gene sequence: CDR1 SGHTA, CDR2 FQGNSA. Germline trimming cut 7 bases from V and 2 bases from J; bases unmatched to any gene: 7. This CDR3 comprises 16 residues. The CDR3 loop reads CASNQLAGGSTDTQYF. DNA of the CDR3: TGTGCCAGCAACCAACTAGCGGGGGGCTCCACAGATACGCAGTATTTT.

In this sample, this clonotype turned up many times. The rearrangement joins TRBV6-2 or TRBV6-3 to TRBJ2-2, with TRBD1 identical over 7 bases. V was clipped by 7 bases and J by 7 bases; unmatched bases: 9. Germline assignment: CDR1 MNHEY and CDR2 SVGEGT. This CDR3 has 14 amino acids. The DNA of the CDR3 is TGTGCCAGCACTATCCAGGGGGAAAGCGGGGAGCTGTTTTTT. As protein: CASTIQGESGELFF.

Only a few counts were recorded for this clonotype. The genes are TRBV5-1 and TRBJ1-4; 7 nucleotides agree with TRBD1. V dropped 4 bases and J dropped 2; count of bases not matched to a gene: 2. Germline V gene lookup returns CDR1 SGHRS and CDR2 YFSETQ. The CDR3 loop spans 14 amino acids. The CDR3 is CASSEGQTNEKLFF. The CDR3 region has the DNA TGCGCCAGCAGCGAGGGACAGACTAATGAAAAACTGTTTTTT.

As concerns this clonotype: This may be a read error, as it is one base from a much larger clone. The chain combines TRBV20-1 with TRBJ2-5, with TRBD2 matching over 10 bases. Trimming cost V 5 bases and J 4 bases; bases outside gene matches: 10. The CDR3 contains 15 residues. The germline CDR1 and CDR2 sequences are DFQATT and SNEGSKA (reference sequence). Here the CDR3 reads CSASLSSGSLETQYF. CDR3 nucleotides: TGCAGTGCTTCCCTTTCTAGCGGGAGCTTAGAGACCCAGTACTTC.

A note on this clonotype: One end of the junction fails to match germline, which may point to a read error. DNA for the CDR3: TGCAGTGCTAGATTTCTACCTGCGAGCACCGGGGAGCTGTTTTTC. This codes for CSARFLPASTGELFF. This chain joins TRBV20-1 and TRBJ2-2, with a weak D call TRBD2 (5 bases). Per the germline V gene, CDR1 is DFQATT and CDR2 is SNEGSKA (reference sequence). The CDR3 runs 15 residues.

V gene TRBV7-9 combines with J gene TRBJ1-5; 7 bases are a match to TRBD1. Germline V gene sequence: CDR1 SEHNR, CDR2 FQNEAQ (reference sequence). V was clipped by 1 base and J by 6 bases; unmatched bases: 6. This CDR3 has 15 amino acids. The CDR3 sequence is CASSLGGGAGQPQHF. The DNA for the CDR3 is TGTGCCAGCAGCTTAGGAGGGGGCGCAGGTCAGCCCCAGCATTTT.

The genes are TRBV6-1 and TRBJ1-5; 11 nucleotides agree with TRBD1. J was trimmed by 7 bases and V by 6 bases; bases with no gene match: 17. The CDR3 has 18 amino acids. Germline CDR1 reads MNHNS; CDR2 reads SASEGT. The CDR3 spells CASRNGQGATGFSQPQHF. Written as DNA, the CDR3 is TGTGCCAGCAGGAATGGACAGGGGGCGACGGGGTTTTCCCAGCCCCAGCATTTT.

This clonotype was counted many times. The rearrangement uses TRBV7-8 and TRBJ1-1; tentative D call: TRBD1 (6 bases). V lost 3 bases and J lost 1, with 15 bases in between. The length of the CDR3 is 16 residues. From germline, CDR1 is SGHVS and CDR2 FQNEAQ. The CDR3 reads CASSLLGATPNTEAFF. CDR3 nucleotide sequence: TGTGCCAGCAGCTTGCTGGGGGCGACCCCGAACACTGAAGCTTTCTTT.

The chain joins TRBV7-2 to TRBJ1-2, with D maybe TRBD1 (5 bases). The V end lost 3 bases, the J end lost 7 bases, and 15 bases lay between the germline ends. From germline, CDR1 is SGHTA and CDR2 FQGNSA. This CDR3 region has 14 residues. CDR3 DNA sequence: TGTGCCAGCAGCTTTGACTCGGGACTTTCTGGCTACACCTTC. Translated: CASSFDSGLSGYTF.

This clonotype was seen only a few times. The rearrangement joins TRBV20-1 to TRBJ2-1; 7 bases agree with TRBD1. The CDR3 is made up of 17 amino acids. V dropped 3 bases and J dropped 0; count of bases not matched to a gene: 11. The V gene's germline CDR1 is DFQATT and CDR2 SNEGSKA (reference sequence). DNA of the CDR3: TGCAGTGCTAGGGACAGCCACAGGGGTCTCTCCTACAATGAGCAGTTCTTC. It yields the protein CSARDSHRGLSYNEQFF.

V gene TRBV5-5 combines with J gene TRBJ1-1; TRBD1 matches at 9 bases. Germline CDR1 is SGHKS and CDR2 is YYEKEE (reference sequence). The J segment lost 4 bases and the V segment lost 4 bases, leaving 14 bases of the junction unmatched. CDR3 length equals 17 residues. The CDR3 sequence is CASSTGQGSFLGTEAFF. For the CDR3, the DNA is TGTGCCAGCAGCACGGGACAGGGATCTTTCTTGGGCACTGAAGCTTTCTTT.

This clonotype was seen more than once but under ten times. The chain joins TRBV25-1 to TRBJ2-5; D remains ambiguous. Deletions cut 5 bases from V and 7 bases from J, with 17 bases between. This CDR3 has 14 amino acids. Germline V gene lookup returns CDR1 MGHDK and CDR2 SYGVNS. Here the CDR3 DNA reads TGTGCCAGCAGTATACCGAGTCTGTCGGCGACCCAGTACTTC. This gives the protein CASSIPSLSATQYF.

This rearrangement joins TRBV9 to TRBJ2-1; TRBD2 might be the D (7 bases). CDR1 and CDR2 from the germline V gene are SGDLS and YYNGEE. Trimming removed 4 bases from V and 9 bases from J, with 14 bases in between. This CDR3 is 13 amino acids long. DNA for the CDR3: TGTGCCAGCAGCCCAGGGGACTACTTTGAGCAGTTCTTC. It yields the protein CASSPGDYFEQFF.

The chain carries TRBV6-2 or TRBV6-3 and TRBJ2-1; 9 bases match TRBD2. Germline CDR1 is MNHEY and CDR2 is SVGEGT. The CDR3 spans 14 residues. After removal of 4 bases from V and 6 bases from J, the junction contained 4 bases not matched to a gene. The CDR3 DNA reads TGTGCCAGCAGTTGGCGGCGGGAGGGCAATGAGCAGTTCTTC. Its protein is CASSWRREGNEQFF.

The chain recombines TRBV24-1 with TRBJ2-1, with a weak D call TRBD2 (6 bases). Trimming stripped 6 bases from V and 10 bases from J, with 9 bases between. The length of the CDR3 is 11 residues. Looked up from germline, CDR1 is KGHDR and CDR2 is SFDVKD. The CDR3 nucleotides read TGTGCCACCAGTCTGAGCGGGGAGCAGTTCTTC. Its protein product is CATSLSGEQFF.

Ten or more counts support this clonotype. The chain recombines TRBV5-1 with TRBJ2-2; TRBD1 aligns across 9 bases. Germline V CDR1 and CDR2: SGHRS, YFSETQ. The CDR3 totals 14 residues. The trim removed 3 bases at V and 3 bases at J, leaving 0 bases unmatched. This CDR3 reads CASSWTGDTGELFF. The CDR3 DNA sequence: TGCGCCAGCAGCTGGACAGGGGACACCGGGGAGCTGTTTTTT.

A remark on this clonotype: A much larger clone is a single base away; this may be a read error. This chain links TRBV10-2 with TRBJ2-1; the D is unclear. This CDR3 is 15 amino acids long. Germline lookup yields CDR1 WSHSY and CDR2 SAAADI. V was trimmed by 4 bases and J by 2 bases, leaving 12 bases between them. The DNA of the CDR3 is TGCGCCAGCAGTGTTTTACTACCGGCCTACAATGAGCAGTTCTTC. Translating gives CASSVLLPAYNEQFF.